Included here is one T cell receptor beta chain sequence, with context. This entry comes from a study of neoadjuvant anti-PD-1 for oral cavity cancer. Looking at the study overall: Patients mostly received three to four biweekly nivolumab doses at 3 mg/kg before surgery. Patients without progression received a fourth nivolumab dose around day 43, then surgical resection on days 50-56.

Blood libraries mostly used roughly 440 ng genomic DNA, six replicates each. Data came from immunoSEQ multiplex PCR; TCRdb stores just in-frame clones and leaves some out. The table has approximately 13,000 clones, around three quarters seen once; the top ten hold roughly 3.2%. This CDR3 has 16 amino acids. Germline CDR1 and CDR2: SGHAT and FQNNGV. The ends lost 5 bases at V and 8 bases at J; junction bases unmatched: 8. The time point: after neoadjuvant nivolumab, at surgical resection. This chain uses TRBV11-2 with TRBJ2-1, with 14 positions matching TRBD2. Here the sequenced sample was PBMCs, taken after nivolumab (anti-PD-1) treatment. This sequence was found in a person between 35 and 79 years old with oral cavity squamous cell carcinoma. For the CDR3, the DNA is TGTGCCAGCAGCCCGCGGACTAGCGGGAGGATCCATGAGCAGTTCTTC. Its protein is CASSPRTSGRIHEQFF.